This T cell receptor (beta chain) was sequenced for a study of human T cells and chemical hapten exposure. In the study overall: Sensitization applied 2% DPC to approximately 2 cm by approximately 2 cm of upper inner arm skin. Whole-study results and caveats: DPC sensitization produced no change in TCRs with frequency above 1 in 1000.

CDR3 length: 13 residues. Germline lookup yields CDR1 SGHTA and CDR2 FQGTGA. V lost 2 bases and J 10 bases, leaving 9 bases between the germline ends. Stated time point: patch test 1, 2 weeks after DPC sensitization. Treatment defined: therapeutic diphenylcyclopropenone sensitization with weekly scalp DPC. From whole blood left unfractionated, total RNA was extracted. The library put unique molecular identifiers onto individual cDNA molecules. TCRdb processed the RACE reads anew with MiXCR; each CDR3 protein has one entry. Found here are some 350,000 distinct CDR3 sequences, roughly 6.9% of them singletons; the top ten hold 7.5% to 9%. With regard to this clonotype: Its antigen is as yet unknown.

The chain employs TRBV7-3 and TRBJ1-6, with D unresolved. This receptor was taken from a woman aged 18-29 years with alopecia areata. Some clones in this sample may be carry-over from other donors' samples. Sequencing used whole blood, obtained in connection with sensitization to the hapten diphenylcyclopropenone (DPC). The CDR3 reads CASSLESRSPLHF. The CDR3 region has the DNA TGTGCCAGCAGCTTAGAAAGTCGATCACCCCTCCACTTT.